Listed below are T cell receptor beta chains from one sample, sequenced in a study of blood T cell repertoires in COVID-19. This table comes from immunoSEQ multiplex PCR, and its TCRdb copy is limited to in-frame clones, with some not included. The table has fewer than 150,000 clones, 55% to 75% seen once. Sequenced: peripheral blood. The receptors shown here come from a human donor with acute or convalescent COVID-19. The donor label of this sample is uncertain. Each CDR3 is given with its conserved first and last residue. The order of the fields is V gene, J gene, clone size, D gene, CDR3 protein. D genes are given only for firm matches. Size is stated for part of the rows, as once, few or many counts, or as a class when the clone is expanded.

TRBV18	TRBJ2-2	-	-	CASSPSGQNTGELFF
TRBV24-1	TRBJ1-2	-	-	CATSDLTGSIYGYTF
TRBV4-2	TRBJ1-1	few	TRBD1	CASSQGMTGPNTEAFF
TRBV18	TRBJ1-1	-	-	CASSPIVQINTEAFF
TRBV5-1	TRBJ1-1	few	-	CASSPRENTEAFF
TRBV7-8	TRBJ1-5	-	-	CASSLDRSRRNQPQHF
TRBV5-5	TRBJ2-7	-	-	CASSPRDTRYEQYF
TRBV11-3	TRBJ2-3	-	TRBD2	CASSSGLAAPQYF
TRBV5-1	TRBJ1-2	-	-	CASSLEGDYGYTF
TRBV5-1	TRBJ2-3	-	TRBD2	CASSLVAGGRTDTQYF
TRBV6-5	TRBJ1-5	once	-	CASSPSRGSNQPQHF
TRBV29-1	TRBJ1-1	many	TRBD1	CSVGRQGAFTEAFF
TRBV7-8	TRBJ1-2	-	-	CASSPGQNYGYTF
TRBV10-3	TRBJ2-7	-	TRBD2	CAISELGTSGEQYF
TRBV15	TRBJ1-1	-	-	CATSSDVMGGMNTEAFF
TRBV12-3/TRBV12-4	TRBJ1-1	few	-	CASREGGAEAFF
TRBV6-5	TRBJ1-4	once	TRBD1	CASTGGMGNEKLFF
TRBV10-3	TRBJ1-2	few	TRBD1	CAISDTGVFYGYTF
TRBV5-6	TRBJ1-5	few	TRBD1	CASSLEGAGQPQHF
TRBV30	TRBJ1-2	few	-	CAWSTGKAAYGYTF
TRBV11-3	TRBJ2-1	-	TRBD2	CASSWGLSGKYNEQFF
TRBV4-2	TRBJ1-4	few	-	CASSQAPQATNEKLFF
TRBV6-5	TRBJ2-7	few	-	CASRRTGETYEQYF
TRBV5-1	TRBJ1-4	-	TRBD1	CASSLEGQGGGEKLFF
TRBV6-5	TRBJ1-5	-	-	CASSYGRNQPQHF